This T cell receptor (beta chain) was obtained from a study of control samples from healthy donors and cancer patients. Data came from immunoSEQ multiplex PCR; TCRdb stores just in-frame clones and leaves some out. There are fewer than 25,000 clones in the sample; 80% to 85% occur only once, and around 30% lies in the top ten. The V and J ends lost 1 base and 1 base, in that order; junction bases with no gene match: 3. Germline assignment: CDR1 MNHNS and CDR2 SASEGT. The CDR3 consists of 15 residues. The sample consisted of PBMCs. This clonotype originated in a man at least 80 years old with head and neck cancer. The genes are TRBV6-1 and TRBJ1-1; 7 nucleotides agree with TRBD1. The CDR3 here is CASSEVRDRNTEAFF. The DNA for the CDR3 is TGTGCCAGCAGTGAAGTCCGGGACAGGAACACTGAAGCTTTCTTT.